This entry lists 9 T cell receptor beta chains sequenced from one sample in a study of CD8 T cells in Susac syndrome. After extraction with the RNeasy kit, roughly 0.45 to 1 ug of the RNA was reverse transcribed using random hexamers. A single record per CDR3 protein comes from TCRdb applying MiXCR to the immunoSEQ multiplex PCR reads. The table records a few hundred thousand distinct CDR3 sequences, 80% to 95% of them present only once. The source material was CD8+ T cells from PBMCs. The receptors shown here come from a human donor with multiple sclerosis.

The chain couples TRBV11-3 to TRBJ2-7, with 7 bases matching TRBD2. Germline V gene sequence: CDR1 SGHNT, CDR2 YENEEA. The CDR3 length is 15 residues. V trimming: 6 bases; J trimming: 5 bases; junction bases outside the gene matches: 13. The CDR3 is CASRHYARGVDEQYF. DNA for the CDR3: TGTGCCAGCAGACACTACGCCCGGGGGGTGGACGAGCAGTACTTC. Full variable domain (remainder filled in from reference TRBV11-3 and TRBJ2-7): EAGVVQSPRYKIIEKKQPVAFWCNPISGHNTLYWYLQNLGQGPELLIRYENEEAVDDSQLPKDRFSAERLKGVDSTLKIQPAELGDSAVYLCASRHYARGVDEQYFGPGTRLTVT.

The CDR3 nucleotides read TGTGCCTGGAGTCTAGGGGACAATGAGCAGTTCTTC. Translation: CAWSLGDNEQFF. The rearrangement joins TRBV30 to TRBJ2-1; possible D gene TRBD1, 5 bases. The V end lost 2 bases, the J end lost 5 bases, and 7 bases lay between the germline ends. Germline V gene data show CDR1 as GTSNPN and CDR2 as SVGIG (reference sequence). The CDR3 is made up of 12 amino acids.

This chain connects TRBV4-2 to TRBJ1-1; maybe TRBD1 (5 bases). This CDR3 is 15 amino acids long. Germline CDR1 reads LGHNA; CDR2 reads YNFKEQ. Deletions cut 0 bases from V and 8 bases from J, with 16 bases between. CDR3 sequence: CASSQDIWGSGEAFF. CDR3 nucleotide sequence: TGTGCCAGCAGCCAAGATATTTGGGGCAGTGGAGAAGCTTTCTTT.

This rearrangement joins TRBV7-9 to TRBJ2-5; maybe TRBD1 (5 bases). Trimming removed 9 bases at V and 2 bases at J, with 16 bases between. Germline V lookup: CDR1 SEHNR, CDR2 FQNEAQ (reference sequence). CDR3 length equals 14 residues. CDR3 sequence (DNA): TGTGCCAGTCAAGGTCTCAGGGATCAAGAGACCCAGTACTTC. The encoded protein is CASQGLRDQETQYF.

The CDR3 loop reads CAISESSKGPGANVLTF. Written as DNA, the CDR3 is TGTGCCATCAGTGAGTCTAGTAAGGGGCCTGGGGCCAACGTCCTGACTTTC. The gene calls are TRBV10-3 and TRBJ2-6, with D possibly matching TRBD1 (5 bases). CDR1 ENHRY and CDR2 SYGVKD come from the germline V gene. The CDR3 loop spans 17 amino acids. The V and J ends lost 0 bases and 2 bases respectively, with 11 bases between them.

This rearrangement joins TRBV5-4 to TRBJ2-5, with 7 bases fitting TRBD2. Trimming at V came to 0 bases and at J to 2 bases, leaving 4 bases not matched to a gene. CDR1 is SGHNT, CDR2 YYREEE, per germline (reference sequence). The CDR3 has 15 amino acids. The CDR3 nucleotides are TGTGCCAGCAGCTTGGTGGGGGAGGGGCAAGAGACCCAGTACTTC. Its translation is CASSLVGEGQETQYF.

The chain uses TRBV9 and TRBJ2-1, with D maybe TRBD2 (7 bases). V was cut by 4 bases and J by 3 bases, with 17 bases left in between. Germline lookup yields CDR1 SGDLS and CDR2 YYNGEE. The CDR3 is made up of 16 amino acids. The CDR3 nucleotides read TGTGCCAGCAGCTCCCCCGCAGGGGAGGGCTACAATGAGCAGTTCTTC. As protein: CASSSPAGEGYNEQFF.

This clonotype has just one count. The CDR3 loop is CASRTNTEAFF. The DNA for the CDR3 is TGTGCCAGCAGAACGAACACTGAAGCTTTCTTT. The gene calls are TRBV12-3 or TRBV12-4 and TRBJ1-1; no clear D gene. The CDR3 totals 11 residues. The V end was cut by 6 bases, the J end by 1 base, with 3 bases between.

V gene TRBV27 combines with J gene TRBJ2-7; 7 bases are a match to TRBD1. CDR3 length: 17 residues. Germline V gene data show CDR1 as MNHEY and CDR2 as SMNVEV (reference sequence). The V gene end was trimmed by 5 bases and the J gene end by 4 bases; junction bases not matched to a gene: 17. This CDR3 reads CASSMTPRGRSIYEQYF. The CDR3 nucleotides read TGTGCCAGCAGTATGACGCCGAGGGGGCGCAGTATTTACGAGCAGTACTTC.